This T cell receptor (beta chain) stems from a study of PD-L1 blockade in urothelial cancer. On the study more broadly: Atezolizumab 1,200 mg was given intravenously every 3 weeks, starting 2014.

The germline V gene encodes CDR1 SGHDT and CDR2 YYEEEE. V lost 1 base and J 13 bases, leaving 20 bases between the germline ends. The CDR3 consists of 15 residues. Sequenced by immunoSEQ multiplex PCR; TCRdb stores in-frame clones only, minus some. The table records just over 50,000 clones, about 80% of them present only once. The input for sequencing was PBMCs, taken around atezolizumab (anti-PD-L1) treatment. The sequence was obtained from a man aged 65-85 years with urothelial cancer. The V call is TRBV5-6, the J call TRBJ1-4, with D maybe TRBD1 (6 bases). CDR3 DNA: TGTGCCAGCAGCTTGTTATCGACAGGCCAAAAAGGACTGTTTTTT. The encoded protein is CASSLLSTGQKGLFF.